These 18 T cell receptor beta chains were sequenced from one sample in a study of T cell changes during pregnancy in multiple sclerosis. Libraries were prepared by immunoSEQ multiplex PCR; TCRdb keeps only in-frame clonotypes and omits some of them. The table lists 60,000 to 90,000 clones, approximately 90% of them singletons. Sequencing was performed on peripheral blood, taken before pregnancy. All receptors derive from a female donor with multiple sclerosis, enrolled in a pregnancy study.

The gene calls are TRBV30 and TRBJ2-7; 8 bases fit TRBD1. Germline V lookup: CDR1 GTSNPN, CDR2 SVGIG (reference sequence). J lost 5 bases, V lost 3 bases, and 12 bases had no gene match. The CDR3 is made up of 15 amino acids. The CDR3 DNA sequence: TGTGCCTGGAGGCTCGTGGGGCAGGGGGCCCACGAGCAGTACTTC. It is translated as CAWRLVGQGAHEQYF.

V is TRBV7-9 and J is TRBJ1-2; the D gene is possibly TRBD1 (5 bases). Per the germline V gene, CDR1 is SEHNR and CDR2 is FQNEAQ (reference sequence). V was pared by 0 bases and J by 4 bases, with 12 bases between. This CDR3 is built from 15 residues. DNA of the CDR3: TGTGCCAGCAGCTTAGCGGGGGGAGTGAGCTATGGCTACACCTTC. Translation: CASSLAGGVSYGYTF.

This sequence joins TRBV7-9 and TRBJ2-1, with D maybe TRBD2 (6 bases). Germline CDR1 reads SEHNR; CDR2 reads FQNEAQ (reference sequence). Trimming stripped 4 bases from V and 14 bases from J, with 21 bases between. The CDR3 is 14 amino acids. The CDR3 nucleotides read TGTGCCAGCAGCTCGGCAGCGGGCAGGCCGCGGGAGTTCTTC. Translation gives CASSSAAGRPREFF.

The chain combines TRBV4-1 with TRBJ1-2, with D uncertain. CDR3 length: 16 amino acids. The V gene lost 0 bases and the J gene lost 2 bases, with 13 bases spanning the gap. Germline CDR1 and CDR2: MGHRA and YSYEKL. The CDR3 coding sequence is TGCGCCAGCAGCCAAGATAAACGGAGCGGCAACTATGGCTACACCTTC. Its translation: CASSQDKRSGNYGYTF.

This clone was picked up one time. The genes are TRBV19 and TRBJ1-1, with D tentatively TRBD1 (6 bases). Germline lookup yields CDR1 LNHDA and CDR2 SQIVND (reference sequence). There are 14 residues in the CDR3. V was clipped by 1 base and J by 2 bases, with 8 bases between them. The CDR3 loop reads CASSIGGGNTEAFF. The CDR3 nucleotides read TGTGCCAGTAGTATAGGAGGGGGAAACACTGAAGCTTTCTTT.

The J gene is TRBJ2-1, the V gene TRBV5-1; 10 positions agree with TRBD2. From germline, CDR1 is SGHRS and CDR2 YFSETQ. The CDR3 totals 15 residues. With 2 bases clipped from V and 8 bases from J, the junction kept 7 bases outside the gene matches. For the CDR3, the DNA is TGCGCCAGCAGCTTAGGAGCGGGGGGGATCCATGAGCAGTTCTTC. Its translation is CASSLGAGGIHEQFF.

The DNA for the CDR3 is TGTGCCAGCAGAGACGACAGGGTGAACTATGGCTACACCTTC. Translation gives CASRDDRVNYGYTF. This chain connects TRBV2 to TRBJ1-2; 7 positions match TRBD1. J lost 2 bases, V lost 6 bases, and 6 bases had no gene match. This CDR3 has 14 amino acids. The germline V gene encodes CDR1 SNHLY and CDR2 FYNNEI.

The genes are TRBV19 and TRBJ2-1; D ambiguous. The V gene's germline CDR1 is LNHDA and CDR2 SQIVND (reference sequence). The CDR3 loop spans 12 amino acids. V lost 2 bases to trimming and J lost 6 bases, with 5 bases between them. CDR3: CASSIKPNEQFF. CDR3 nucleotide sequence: TGTGCCAGTAGTATAAAGCCCAATGAGCAGTTCTTC.

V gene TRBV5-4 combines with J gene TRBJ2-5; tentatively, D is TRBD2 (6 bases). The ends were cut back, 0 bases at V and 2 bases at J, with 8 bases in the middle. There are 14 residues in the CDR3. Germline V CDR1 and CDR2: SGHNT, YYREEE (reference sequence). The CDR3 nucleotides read TGTGCCAGCAGCTTGGCCGGGAGACAAGAGACCCAGTACTTC. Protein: CASSLAGRQETQYF.

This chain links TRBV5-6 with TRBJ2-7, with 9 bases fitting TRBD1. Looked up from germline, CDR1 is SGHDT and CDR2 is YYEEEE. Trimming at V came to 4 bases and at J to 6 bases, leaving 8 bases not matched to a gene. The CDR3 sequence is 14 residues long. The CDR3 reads CASSTTGGGGEQYF. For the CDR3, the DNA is TGTGCCAGCAGCACAACAGGGGGCGGCGGCGAGCAGTACTTC.

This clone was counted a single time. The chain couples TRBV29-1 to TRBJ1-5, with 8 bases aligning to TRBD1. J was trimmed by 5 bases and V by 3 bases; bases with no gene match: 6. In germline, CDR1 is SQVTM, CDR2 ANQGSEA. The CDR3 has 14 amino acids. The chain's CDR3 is CSVDQVTGDQPQHF. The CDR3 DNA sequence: TGCAGCGTTGATCAGGTGACAGGGGATCAGCCCCAGCATTTT.

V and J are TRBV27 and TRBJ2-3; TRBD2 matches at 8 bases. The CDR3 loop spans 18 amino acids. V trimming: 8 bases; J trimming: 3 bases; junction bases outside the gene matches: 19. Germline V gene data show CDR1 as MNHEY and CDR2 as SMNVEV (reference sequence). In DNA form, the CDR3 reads TGTGCCAGCGTACCACGTTTAGTAGCGGGGAGTGTTACAGATACGCAGTATTTT. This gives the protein CASVPRLVAGSVTDTQYF.

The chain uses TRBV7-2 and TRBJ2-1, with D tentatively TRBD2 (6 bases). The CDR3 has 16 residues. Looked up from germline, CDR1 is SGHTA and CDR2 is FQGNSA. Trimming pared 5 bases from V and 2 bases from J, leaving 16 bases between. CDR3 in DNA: TGTGCCAGCAGCCCGCAATGGGGGGATCCCTACAATGAGCAGTTCTTC. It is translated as CASSPQWGDPYNEQFF.

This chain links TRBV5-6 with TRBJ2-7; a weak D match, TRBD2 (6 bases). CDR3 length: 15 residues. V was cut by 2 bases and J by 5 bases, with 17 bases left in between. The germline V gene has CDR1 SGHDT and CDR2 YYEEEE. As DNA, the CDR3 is TGTGCCAGCAGCTTTGGCGGAGGGCTGGATCACGAGCAGTACTTC. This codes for CASSFGGGLDHEQYF.

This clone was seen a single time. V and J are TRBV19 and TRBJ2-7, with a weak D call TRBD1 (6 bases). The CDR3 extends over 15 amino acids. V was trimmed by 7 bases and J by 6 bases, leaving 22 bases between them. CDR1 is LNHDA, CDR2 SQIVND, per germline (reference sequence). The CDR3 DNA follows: TGTGCCAGTAAAACCCGCAGGGGTCAGCAGCGCGAGCAGTACTTC. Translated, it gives CASKTRRGQQREQYF.

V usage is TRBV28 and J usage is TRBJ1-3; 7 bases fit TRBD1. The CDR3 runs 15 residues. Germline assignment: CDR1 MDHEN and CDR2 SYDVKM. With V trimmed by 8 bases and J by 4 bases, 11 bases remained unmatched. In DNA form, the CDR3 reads TGTGCCAGCTCTTTTACAGGGGCCCTAGGAAACACCATATATTTT. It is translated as CASSFTGALGNTIYF. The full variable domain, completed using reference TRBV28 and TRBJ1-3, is DVKVTQSSRYLVKRTGEKVFLECVQDMDHENMFWYRQDPGLGLRLIYFSYDVKMKEKGDIPEGYSVSREKKERFSLILESASTNQTSMYLCASSFTGALGNTIYFGEGSWLTVV.

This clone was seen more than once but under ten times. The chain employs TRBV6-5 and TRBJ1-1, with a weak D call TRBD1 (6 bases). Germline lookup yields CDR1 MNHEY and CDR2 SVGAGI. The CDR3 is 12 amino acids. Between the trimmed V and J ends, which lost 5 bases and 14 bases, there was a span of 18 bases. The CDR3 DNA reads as TGTGCCAGCAGTAAGCTGGACAGCTTGCCCTTCTTT. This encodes CASSKLDSLPFF.

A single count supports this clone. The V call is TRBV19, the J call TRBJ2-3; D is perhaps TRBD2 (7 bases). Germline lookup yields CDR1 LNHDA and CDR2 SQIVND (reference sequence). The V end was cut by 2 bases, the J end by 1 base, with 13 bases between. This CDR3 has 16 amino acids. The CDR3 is CASSINPGGGTDTQYF. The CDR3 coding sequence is TGTGCCAGTAGTATAAATCCGGGGGGCGGCACAGATACGCAGTATTTT.